The 16 T cell receptor beta chains presented below share a single source sample, sequenced in a study of monozygotic twins with inflammatory bowel disease. TCRdb re-called the 5' RACE reads and gives one entry per CDR3 protein, without DNA. Recorded for this sample: approximately 300,000 distinct CDR3 sequences. Sequenced material: blood. These receptors were collected from a human donor with ulcerative colitis or Crohn's disease, or a healthy co-twin of an affected twin (not recorded which).

The gene calls are TRBV7-2 and TRBJ2-1. CDR1 SGHTA and CDR2 FQGNSA come from the germline V gene. The CDR3 is 14 amino acids. The chain's CDR3 is CASGLADIYNEQFF.

The chain recombines TRBV12-3 or TRBV12-4 with TRBJ2-3; TCRdb's assignment of TRBD1 cannot be checked, as there is no DNA. The CDR3 runs 15 residues. CDR3 protein: CASSLGQGSSDTQYF.

CDR3 sequence: CASSHAPGGTEAFF. V is TRBV3-1 and J is TRBJ1-1; TCRdb's D call of TRBD1 is untestable without DNA. The CDR3 consists of 14 residues. CDR1 is LGHDT and CDR2 is YNNKEL in the germline V gene (reference sequence).

The chain employs TRBV7-9 and TRBJ2-3. The CDR3 runs 12 residues. In germline, CDR1 is SEHNR, CDR2 FQNEAQ (reference sequence). Here the CDR3 reads CASSLPRDTQYF.

This chain joins TRBV7-2 and TRBJ2-1; TCRdb designates TRBD2, a call that cannot be tested without DNA. The germline V gene has CDR1 SGHTA and CDR2 FQGNSA. The CDR3 runs 16 residues. Here the CDR3 reads CASSFVGTSGYNEQFF.

V is TRBV2 and J is TRBJ2-1; TCRdb selects TRBD2, and the lack of DNA leaves this call unchecked. Germline V gives CDR1 SNHLY, CDR2 FYNNEI. The CDR3 is 14 amino acids. The CDR3 reads CASSEWRELYEQFF.

The J gene is TRBJ1-5, the V gene TRBV23-1; TCRdb outputs TRBD1, but without DNA this stays unchecked. TRBV23-1 is an ORF, and what it does is uncertain. This CDR3 is built from 15 residues. CDR3: CASSLDGIWAQPQHF.

The CDR3: CASSVRLAGETKDTQYF. This sequence joins TRBV5-4 and TRBJ2-3; checking the TCRdb D call of TRBD2 is not possible without DNA. The CDR3 covers 17 residues. Germline CDR1 reads SGHNT; CDR2 reads YYREEE (reference sequence). The full variable domain, its missing parts supplied by reference TRBV5-4 and TRBJ2-3, is ETGVTQSPTHLIKTRGQQVTLRCSSQSGHNTVSWYQQALGQGPQFIFQYYREEENGRGNFPPRFSGLQFPNYSSELNVNALELDDSALYLCASSVRLAGETKDTQYFGPGTRLTVL.

The chain has TRBV12-3 or TRBV12-4 and TRBJ1-3; as DNA is missing, the TRBD1 call by TCRdb cannot be tested. This CDR3 region has 15 residues. This chain's CDR3 is CASSSGRVSGNTIYF.

The chain couples TRBV28 to TRBJ2-1; TCRdb picks TRBD1, but there is no DNA to check that call. Germline CDR1 MDHEN, CDR2 SYDVKM. The CDR3 totals 15 residues. This CDR3 reads CASTLRGVPGNEQFF.

The chain has TRBV15 and TRBJ2-3; absent DNA, TCRdb's TRBD2 call cannot be checked. Per germline, CDR1 LNHNV and CDR2 YYDKDF (reference sequence). The CDR3 extends over 15 amino acids. The CDR3 sequence is CATSRGVLTADTQYF.

V usage is TRBV9 and J usage is TRBJ1-6; TCRdb reports TRBD1, a call that lacks DNA to check it against. This CDR3 has 15 residues. Germline CDR1 and CDR2: SGDLS and YYNGEE. CDR3: CASSEQTGSNSPLHF.

This chain uses TRBV20-1 with TRBJ2-1; there is no DNA to check the TCRdb D call of TRBD1. The germline V gene has CDR1 DFQATT and CDR2 SNEGSKA (reference sequence). The CDR3 is 12 amino acids. CDR3 in amino acids: CSAAGQMGEQFF.

The V call is TRBV7-3, the J call TRBJ2-7. CDR3 size: 13 residues. Germline V lookup: CDR1 SGHTA, CDR2 FQGTGA. Here the CDR3 reads CASSDRNIYEQYF.

V and J are TRBV6-5 and TRBJ2-1; TCRdb's D gene call, TRBD2, goes unchecked for lack of DNA. The V gene's germline CDR1 is MNHEY and CDR2 SVGAGI. There are 16 residues in the CDR3. The CDR3 spells CASSYQTSGTYNEQFF.

The chain employs TRBV20-1 and TRBJ2-1; the D gene TCRdb calls, TRBD2, cannot be checked with no DNA. CDR3 size: 14 residues. The germline V gene has CDR1 DFQATT and CDR2 SNEGSKA (reference sequence). CDR3 amino acids: CSARSGRHYNEQFF.